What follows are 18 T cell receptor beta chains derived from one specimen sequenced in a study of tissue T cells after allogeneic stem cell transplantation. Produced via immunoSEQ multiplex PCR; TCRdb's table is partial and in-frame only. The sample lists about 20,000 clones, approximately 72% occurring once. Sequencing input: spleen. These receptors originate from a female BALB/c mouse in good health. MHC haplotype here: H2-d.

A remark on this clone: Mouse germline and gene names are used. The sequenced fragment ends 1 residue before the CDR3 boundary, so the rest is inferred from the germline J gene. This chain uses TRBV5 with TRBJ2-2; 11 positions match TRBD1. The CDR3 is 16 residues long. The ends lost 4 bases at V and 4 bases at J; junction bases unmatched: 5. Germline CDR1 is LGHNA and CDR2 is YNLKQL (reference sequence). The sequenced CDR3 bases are TGTGCCAGCAGCCCCTCGGGACAGGGGGGCACCGGGCAGCTCTAC. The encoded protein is CASSPSGQGGTGQLY. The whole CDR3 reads CASSPSGQGGTGQLYF.

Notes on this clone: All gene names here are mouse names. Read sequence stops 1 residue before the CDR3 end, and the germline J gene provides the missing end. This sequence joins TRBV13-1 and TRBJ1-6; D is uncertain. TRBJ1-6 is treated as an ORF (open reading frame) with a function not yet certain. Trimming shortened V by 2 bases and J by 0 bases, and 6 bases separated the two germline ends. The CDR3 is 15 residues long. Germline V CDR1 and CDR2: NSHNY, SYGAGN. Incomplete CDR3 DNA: TGTGCCAGCAGTGAACAGTATTCCTATAATTCGCCCCTCTAC. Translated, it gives CASSEQYSYNSPLY. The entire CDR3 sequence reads CASSEQYSYNSPLYF.

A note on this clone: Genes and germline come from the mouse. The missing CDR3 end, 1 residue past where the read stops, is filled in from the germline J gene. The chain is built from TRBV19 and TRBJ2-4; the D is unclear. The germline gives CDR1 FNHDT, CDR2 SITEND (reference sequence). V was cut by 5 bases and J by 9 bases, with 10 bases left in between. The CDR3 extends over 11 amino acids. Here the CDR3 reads CASSDPGTLYF. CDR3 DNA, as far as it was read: TGTGCCAGCAGCGATCCCGGGACCTTGTAC.

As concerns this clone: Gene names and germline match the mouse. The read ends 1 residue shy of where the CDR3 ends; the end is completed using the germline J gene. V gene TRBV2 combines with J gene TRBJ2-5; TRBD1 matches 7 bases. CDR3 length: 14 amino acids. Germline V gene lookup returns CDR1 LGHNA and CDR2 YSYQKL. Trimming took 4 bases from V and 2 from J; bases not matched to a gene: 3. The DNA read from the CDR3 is TGTGCCAGCAGCCCCCGGGACAGCCAAGACACCCAGTAC. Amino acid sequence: CASSPRDSQDTQY. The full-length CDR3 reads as CASSPRDSQDTQYF.

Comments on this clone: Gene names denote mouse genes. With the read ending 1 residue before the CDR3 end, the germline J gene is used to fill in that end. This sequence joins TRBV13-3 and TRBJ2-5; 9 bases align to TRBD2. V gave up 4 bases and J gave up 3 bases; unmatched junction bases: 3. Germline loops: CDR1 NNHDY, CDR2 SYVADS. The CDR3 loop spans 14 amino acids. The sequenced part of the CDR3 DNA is TGTGCCAGCAGTCGACTGGGGGATCAAGACACCCAGTAC. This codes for CASSRLGDQDTQY. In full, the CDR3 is CASSRLGDQDTQYF.

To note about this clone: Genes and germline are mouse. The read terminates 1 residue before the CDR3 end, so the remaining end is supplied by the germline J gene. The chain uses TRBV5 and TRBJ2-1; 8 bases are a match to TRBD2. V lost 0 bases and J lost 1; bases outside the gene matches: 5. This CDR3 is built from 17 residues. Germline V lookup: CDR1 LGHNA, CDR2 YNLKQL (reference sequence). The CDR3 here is CASSQERGGQNYAEQFF. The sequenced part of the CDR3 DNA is TGTGCCAGCAGCCAAGAGCGGGGGGGGCAAAACTATGCTGAGCAGTTC.

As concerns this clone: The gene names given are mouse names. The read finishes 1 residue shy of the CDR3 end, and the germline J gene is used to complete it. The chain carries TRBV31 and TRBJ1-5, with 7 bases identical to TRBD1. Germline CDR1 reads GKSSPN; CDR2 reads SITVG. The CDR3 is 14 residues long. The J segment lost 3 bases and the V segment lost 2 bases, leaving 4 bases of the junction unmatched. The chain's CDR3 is CAWSYRGGNQAPLF. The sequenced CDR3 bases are TGTGCCTGGAGTTACAGGGGTGGCAACCAGGCTCCGCTT.

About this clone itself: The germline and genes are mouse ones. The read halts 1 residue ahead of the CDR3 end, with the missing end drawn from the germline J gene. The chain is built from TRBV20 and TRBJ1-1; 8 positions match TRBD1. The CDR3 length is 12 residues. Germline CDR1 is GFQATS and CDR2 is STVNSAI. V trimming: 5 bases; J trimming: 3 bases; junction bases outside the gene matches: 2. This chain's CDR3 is CGAQGADTEVFF. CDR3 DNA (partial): TGTGGTGCTCAGGGGGCTGACACAGAAGTCTTC.

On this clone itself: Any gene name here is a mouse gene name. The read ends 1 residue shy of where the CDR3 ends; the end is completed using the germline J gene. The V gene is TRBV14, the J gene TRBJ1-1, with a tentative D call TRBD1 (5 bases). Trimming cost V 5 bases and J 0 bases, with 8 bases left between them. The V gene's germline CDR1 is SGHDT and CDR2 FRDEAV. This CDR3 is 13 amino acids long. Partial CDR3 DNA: TGTGCCAGCAGGGACACTACAAACACAGAAGTCTTC. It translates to CASRDTTNTEVF. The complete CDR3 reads CASRDTTNTEVFF.

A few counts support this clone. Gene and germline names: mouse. CDR3 DNA, as far as it was read: TGTGCCAGCGGTGATGCAGTCAGGGGCAACCAGGCTCCGCTT. Translating gives CASGDAVRGNQAPL. The CDR3 in its entirety is CASGDAVRGNQAPLF. V is TRBV13-2 and J is TRBJ1-5; D might be TRBD1 (6 bases). The read halts 1 residue ahead of the CDR3 end, with the missing end drawn from the germline J gene. The CDR3 consists of 15 residues. Trimming shortened V by 0 bases and J by 3 bases, and 10 bases separated the two germline ends. CDR1 and CDR2 from the germline V gene are NNHNN and SYGAGS (reference sequence).

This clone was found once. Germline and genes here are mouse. CDR3 sequence reads: CASSQPGQGGAETLYF. The CDR3 bases that were read are TGTGCCAGCAGCCAACCGGGACAGGGTGGTGCAGAAACGCTGTAT. The chain employs TRBV2 and TRBJ2-3, with 9 bases lining up with TRBD1. The sequence runs out 1 residue before the end of the CDR3; the remainder is reconstructed from the germline J gene. CDR1 is LGHNA and CDR2 is YSYQKL in the germline V gene. The CDR3 totals 16 residues. With 2 bases clipped from V and 1 base from J, the junction kept 4 bases outside the gene matches.

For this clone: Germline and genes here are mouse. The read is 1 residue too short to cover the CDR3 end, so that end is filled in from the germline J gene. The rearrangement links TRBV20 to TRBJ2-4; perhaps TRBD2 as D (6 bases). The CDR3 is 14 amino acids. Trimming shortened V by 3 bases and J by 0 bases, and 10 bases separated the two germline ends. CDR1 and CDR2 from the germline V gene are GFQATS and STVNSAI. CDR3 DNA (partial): TGTGGTGCTAGCTGGGGTCCTAGTCAAAACACCTTGTAC. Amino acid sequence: CGASWGPSQNTLY. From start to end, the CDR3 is CGASWGPSQNTLYF.

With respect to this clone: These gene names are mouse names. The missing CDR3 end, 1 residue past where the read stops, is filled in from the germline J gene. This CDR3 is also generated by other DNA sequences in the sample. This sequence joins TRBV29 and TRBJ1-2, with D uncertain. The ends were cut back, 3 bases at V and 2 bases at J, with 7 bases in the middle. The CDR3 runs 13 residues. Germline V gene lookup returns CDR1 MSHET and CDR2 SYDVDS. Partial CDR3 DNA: TGTGCTAGCAGTTTCCGGGCCAACTCCGACTACACC. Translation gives CASSFRANSDYT. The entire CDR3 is CASSFRANSDYTF.

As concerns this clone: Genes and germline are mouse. CDR3 bases read: TGTGCCAGCAGCCGCCCGGGACAGGGCTATAATTCGCCCCTCTAC. This sequence encodes CASSRPGQGYNSPLY. The full-length CDR3 reads as CASSRPGQGYNSPLYF. The V gene is TRBV2, the J gene TRBJ1-6; 9 bases fit TRBD1. The sequence runs out 1 residue before the end of the CDR3; the remainder is reconstructed from the germline J gene. TRBJ1-6 is an ORF, and what it does is uncertain. This CDR3 spans 16 amino acids. Per the germline V gene, CDR1 is LGHNA and CDR2 is YSYQKL. V shed 4 bases, J shed 3 bases, and the junction held 4 bases outside the gene matches.

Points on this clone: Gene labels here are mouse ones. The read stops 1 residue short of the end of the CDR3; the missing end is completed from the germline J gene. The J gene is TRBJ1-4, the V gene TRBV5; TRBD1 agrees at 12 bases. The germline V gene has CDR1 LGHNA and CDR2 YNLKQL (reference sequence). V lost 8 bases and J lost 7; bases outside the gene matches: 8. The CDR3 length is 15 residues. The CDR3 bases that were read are TGTGCCAGCGCTCCGGGACAGGGGGCCCCCGAAAGATTATTT. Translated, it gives CASAPGQGAPERLF. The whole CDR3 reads CASAPGQGAPERLFF.

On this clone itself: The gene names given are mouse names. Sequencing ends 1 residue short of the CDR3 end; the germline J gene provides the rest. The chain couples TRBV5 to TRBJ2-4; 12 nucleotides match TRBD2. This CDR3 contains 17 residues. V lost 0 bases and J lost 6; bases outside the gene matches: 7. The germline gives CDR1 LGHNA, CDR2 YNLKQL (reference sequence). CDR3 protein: CASSQERLGGRENTLYF. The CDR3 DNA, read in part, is TGTGCCAGCAGCCAAGAACGACTGGGGGGGCGCGAGAACACCTTGTAC.

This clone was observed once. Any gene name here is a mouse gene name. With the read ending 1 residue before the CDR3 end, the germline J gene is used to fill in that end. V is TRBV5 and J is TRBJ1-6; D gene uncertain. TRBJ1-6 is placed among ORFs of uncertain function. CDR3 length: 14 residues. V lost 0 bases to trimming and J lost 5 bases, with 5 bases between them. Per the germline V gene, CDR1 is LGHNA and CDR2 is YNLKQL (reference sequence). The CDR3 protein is CASSQETDNSPLYF. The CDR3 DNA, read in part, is TGTGCCAGCAGCCAAGAAACTGATAATTCGCCCCTCTAC.

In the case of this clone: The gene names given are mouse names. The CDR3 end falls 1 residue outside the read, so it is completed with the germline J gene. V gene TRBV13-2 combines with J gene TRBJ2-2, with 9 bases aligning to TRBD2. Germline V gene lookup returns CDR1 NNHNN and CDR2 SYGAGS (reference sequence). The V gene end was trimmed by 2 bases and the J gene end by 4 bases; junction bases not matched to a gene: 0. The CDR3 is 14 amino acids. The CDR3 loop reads CASGDWGGTGQLYF. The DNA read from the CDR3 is TGTGCCAGCGGTGACTGGGGGGGCACCGGGCAGCTCTAC.